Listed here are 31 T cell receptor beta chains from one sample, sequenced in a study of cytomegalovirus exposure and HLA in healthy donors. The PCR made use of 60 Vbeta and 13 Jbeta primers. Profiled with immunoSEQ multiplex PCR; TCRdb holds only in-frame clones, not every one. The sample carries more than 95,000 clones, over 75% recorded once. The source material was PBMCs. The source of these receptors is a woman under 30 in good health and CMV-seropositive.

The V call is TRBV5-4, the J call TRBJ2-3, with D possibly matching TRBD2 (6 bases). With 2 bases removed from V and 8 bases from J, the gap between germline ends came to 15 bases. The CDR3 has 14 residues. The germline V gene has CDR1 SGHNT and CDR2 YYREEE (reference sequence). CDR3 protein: CASSLRTGRGTQYF. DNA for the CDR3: TGTGCCAGCAGCTTAAGAACCGGGAGAGGTACGCAGTATTTT.

The CDR3 DNA follows: TGTGCCTGGAGTGTACCTGGGGGACAGAGAGGGCCTTGGGCTTTCTTT. It is translated as CAWSVPGGQRGPWAFF. The chain couples TRBV30 to TRBJ1-1, with TRBD1 matching over 7 bases. Germline CDR1 reads GTSNPN; CDR2 reads SVGIG (reference sequence). The CDR3 extends over 16 amino acids. V gave up 0 bases and J gave up 11 bases; unmatched junction bases: 18.

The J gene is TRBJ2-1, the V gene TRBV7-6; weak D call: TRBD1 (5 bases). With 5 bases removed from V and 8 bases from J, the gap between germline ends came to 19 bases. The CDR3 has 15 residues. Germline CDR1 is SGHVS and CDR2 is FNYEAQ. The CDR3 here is CASSLGQGPVYEQFF. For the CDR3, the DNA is TGTGCCAGCAGCCTCGGACAAGGCCCGGTCTATGAGCAGTTCTTC.

The CDR3 reads CASTPSGMGAYEQYF. DNA for the CDR3: TGTGCCAGTACCCCTAGCGGGATGGGGGCCTACGAGCAGTACTTC. The J gene is TRBJ2-7, the V gene TRBV2; TRBD2 matches 9 bases. The CDR3 runs to 15 residues. Unmatched junction bases numbered 11, after V lost 9 bases and J lost 2 bases. CDR1 is SNHLY, CDR2 FYNNEI, per germline.

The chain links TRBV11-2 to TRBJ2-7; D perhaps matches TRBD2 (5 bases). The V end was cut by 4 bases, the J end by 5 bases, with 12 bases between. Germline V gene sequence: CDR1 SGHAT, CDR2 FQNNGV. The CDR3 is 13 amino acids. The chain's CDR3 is CASSSGSGNEQYF. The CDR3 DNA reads TGTGCCAGCAGCTCGGGTTCGGGGAACGAGCAGTACTTC.

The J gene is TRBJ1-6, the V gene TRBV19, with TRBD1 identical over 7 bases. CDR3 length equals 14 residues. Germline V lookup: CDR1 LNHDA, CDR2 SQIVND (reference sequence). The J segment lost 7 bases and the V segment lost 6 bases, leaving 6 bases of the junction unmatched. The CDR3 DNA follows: TGTGCCAGTAGGATCGGGACAGCAAATTCACCCCTCCACTTT. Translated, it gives CASRIGTANSPLHF.

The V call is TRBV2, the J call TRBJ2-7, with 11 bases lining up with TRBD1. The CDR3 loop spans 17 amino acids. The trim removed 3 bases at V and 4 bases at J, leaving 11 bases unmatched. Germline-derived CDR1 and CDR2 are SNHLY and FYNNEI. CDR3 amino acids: CASSEGGERDRGYEQYF. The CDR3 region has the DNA TGTGCCAGCAGTGAGGGCGGGGAGAGGGACAGGGGGTACGAGCAGTACTTC.

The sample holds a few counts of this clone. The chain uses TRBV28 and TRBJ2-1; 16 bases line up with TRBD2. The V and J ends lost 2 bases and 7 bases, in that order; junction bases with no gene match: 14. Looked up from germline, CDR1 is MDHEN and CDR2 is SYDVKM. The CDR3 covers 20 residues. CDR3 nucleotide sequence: TGTGCCAGCAGTTTAACGGGACTAGCGGGAGGGCCCGCCACCCTTAATGAGCAGTTCTTC. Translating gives CASSLTGLAGGPATLNEQFF.

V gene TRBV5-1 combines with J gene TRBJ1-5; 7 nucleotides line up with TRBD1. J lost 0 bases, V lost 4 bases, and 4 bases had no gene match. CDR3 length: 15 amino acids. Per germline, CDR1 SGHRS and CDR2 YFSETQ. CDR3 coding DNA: TGCGCCAGCAGCCCGGGGACAGATAGCAATCAGCCCCAGCATTTT. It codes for CASSPGTDSNQPQHF.

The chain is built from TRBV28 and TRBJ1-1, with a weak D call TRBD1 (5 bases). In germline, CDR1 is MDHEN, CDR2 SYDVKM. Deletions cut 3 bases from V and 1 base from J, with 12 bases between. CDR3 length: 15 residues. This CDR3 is CASSFPGDRNTEAFF. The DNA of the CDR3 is TGTGCCAGCAGTTTTCCGGGGGACCGGAACACTGAAGCTTTCTTT.

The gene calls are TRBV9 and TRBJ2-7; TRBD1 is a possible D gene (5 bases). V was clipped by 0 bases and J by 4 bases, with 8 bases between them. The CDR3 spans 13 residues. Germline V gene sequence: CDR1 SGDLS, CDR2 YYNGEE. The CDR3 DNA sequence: TGTGCCAGCAGCGTAGGGACATCTTACGAGCAGTACTTC. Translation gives CASSVGTSYEQYF.

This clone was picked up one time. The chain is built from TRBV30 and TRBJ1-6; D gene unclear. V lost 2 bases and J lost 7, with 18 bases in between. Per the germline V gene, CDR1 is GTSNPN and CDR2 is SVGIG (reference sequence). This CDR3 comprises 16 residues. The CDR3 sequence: CAWSLGRHGWNSPLHF. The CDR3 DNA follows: TGTGCCTGGAGTTTAGGGAGACACGGTTGGAATTCACCCCTCCACTTT.

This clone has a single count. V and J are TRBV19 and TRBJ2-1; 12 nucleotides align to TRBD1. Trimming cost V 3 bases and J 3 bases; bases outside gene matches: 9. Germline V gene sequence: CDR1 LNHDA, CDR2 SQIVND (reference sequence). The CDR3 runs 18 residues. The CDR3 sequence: CASSMKGQGAARYNEQFF. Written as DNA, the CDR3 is TGTGCCAGTAGTATGAAGGGACAGGGGGCTGCCCGCTACAATGAGCAGTTCTTC. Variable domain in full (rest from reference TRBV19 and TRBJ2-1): DGGITQSPKYLFRKEGQNVTLSCEQNLNHDAMYWYRQDPGQGLRLIYYSQIVNDFQKGDIAEGYSVSREKKESFPLTVTSAQKNPTAFYLCASSMKGQGAARYNEQFFGPGTRLTVL.

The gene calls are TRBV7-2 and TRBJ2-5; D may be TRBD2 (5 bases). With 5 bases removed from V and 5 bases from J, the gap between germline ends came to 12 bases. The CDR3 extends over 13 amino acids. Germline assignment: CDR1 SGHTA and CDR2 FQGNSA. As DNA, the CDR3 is TGTGCCAGCAGCCCTGGACTTGGGGAGACCCAGTACTTC. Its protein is CASSPGLGETQYF.

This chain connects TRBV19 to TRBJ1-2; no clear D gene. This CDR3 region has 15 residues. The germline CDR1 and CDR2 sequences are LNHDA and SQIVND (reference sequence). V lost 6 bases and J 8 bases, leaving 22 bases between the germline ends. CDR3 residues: CASSPRWHPKVGYTF. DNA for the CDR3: TGTGCCAGTAGCCCCAGGTGGCACCCTAAGGTCGGCTACACCTTC.

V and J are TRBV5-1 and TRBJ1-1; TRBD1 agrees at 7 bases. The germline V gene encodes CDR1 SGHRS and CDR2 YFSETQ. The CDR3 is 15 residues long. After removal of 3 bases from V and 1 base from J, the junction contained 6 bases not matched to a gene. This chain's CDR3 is CASSSAGQANTEAFF. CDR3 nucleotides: TGCGCCAGCAGCTCGGCAGGACAGGCGAACACTGAAGCTTTCTTT.

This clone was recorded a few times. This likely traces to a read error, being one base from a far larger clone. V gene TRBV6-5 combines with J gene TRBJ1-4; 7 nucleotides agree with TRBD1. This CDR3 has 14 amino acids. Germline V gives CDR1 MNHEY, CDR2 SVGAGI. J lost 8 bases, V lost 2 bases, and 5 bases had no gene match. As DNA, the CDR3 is TGTGCCAGCAGTTACCGACAGGGTGGGGAAAAACTGTTTTTT. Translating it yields CASSYRQGGEKLFF.

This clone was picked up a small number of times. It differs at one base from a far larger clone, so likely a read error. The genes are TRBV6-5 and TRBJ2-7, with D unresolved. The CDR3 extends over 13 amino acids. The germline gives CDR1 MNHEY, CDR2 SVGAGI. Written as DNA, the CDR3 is TGTGCCAGCAGCCCCCTAAGTACCTACGATCAGTACTTC. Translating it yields CASSPLSTYDQYF.

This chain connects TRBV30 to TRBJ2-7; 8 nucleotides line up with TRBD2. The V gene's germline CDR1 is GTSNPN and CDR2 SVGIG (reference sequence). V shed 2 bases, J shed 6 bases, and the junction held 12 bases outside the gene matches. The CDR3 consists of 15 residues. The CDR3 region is CAWSPRHGRASEQYF. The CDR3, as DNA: TGTGCCTGGAGTCCCCGCCACGGGAGGGCCTCCGAGCAGTACTTC.

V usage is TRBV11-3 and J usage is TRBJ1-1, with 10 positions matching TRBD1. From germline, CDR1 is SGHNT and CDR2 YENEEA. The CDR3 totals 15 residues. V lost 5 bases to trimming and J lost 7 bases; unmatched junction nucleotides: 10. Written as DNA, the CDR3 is TGTGCCAGCAGCCTACGGACAGGGGGGAAGGGTGAAGCTTTCTTT. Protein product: CASSLRTGGKGEAFF. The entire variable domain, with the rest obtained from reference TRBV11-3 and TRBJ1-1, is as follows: EAGVVQSPRYKIIEKKQPVAFWCNPISGHNTLYWYLQNLGQGPELLIRYENEEAVDDSQLPKDRFSAERLKGVDSTLKIQPAELGDSAVYLCASSLRTGGKGEAFFGQGTRLTVV.

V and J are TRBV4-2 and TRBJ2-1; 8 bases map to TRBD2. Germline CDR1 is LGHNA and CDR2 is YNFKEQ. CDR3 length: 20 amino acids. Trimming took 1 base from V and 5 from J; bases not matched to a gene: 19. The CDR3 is CASSQAGLAGPREKHNEQFF. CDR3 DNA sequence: TGTGCCAGCAGCCAAGCGGGCCTAGCGGGCCCCCGGGAGAAGCACAATGAGCAGTTCTTC.

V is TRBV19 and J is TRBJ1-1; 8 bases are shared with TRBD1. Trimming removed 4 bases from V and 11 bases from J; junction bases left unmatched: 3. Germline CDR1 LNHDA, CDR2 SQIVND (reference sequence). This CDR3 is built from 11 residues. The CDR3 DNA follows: TGTGCCAGTAGTAGGGACAGGCGGGCTTTCTTT. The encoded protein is CASSRDRRAFF. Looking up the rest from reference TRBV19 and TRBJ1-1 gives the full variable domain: DGGITQSPKYLFRKEGQNVTLSCEQNLNHDAMYWYRQDPGQGLRLIYYSQIVNDFQKGDIAEGYSVSREKKESFPLTVTSAQKNPTAFYLCASSRDRRAFFGQGTRLTVV.

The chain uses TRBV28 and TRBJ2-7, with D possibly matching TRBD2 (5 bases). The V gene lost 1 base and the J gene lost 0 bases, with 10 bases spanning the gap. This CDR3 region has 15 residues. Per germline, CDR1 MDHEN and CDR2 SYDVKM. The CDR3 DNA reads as TGTGCCAGCAGTTTATTCGGGGATAGCTCCTACGAGCAGTACTTC. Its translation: CASSLFGDSSYEQYF.

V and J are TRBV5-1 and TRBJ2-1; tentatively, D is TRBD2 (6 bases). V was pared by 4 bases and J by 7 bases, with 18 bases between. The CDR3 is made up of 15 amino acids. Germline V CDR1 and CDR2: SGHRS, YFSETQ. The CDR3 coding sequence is TGCGCCAGCAGCCGACTAGAGTCTATAGGGAATGAGCAGTTCTTC. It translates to CASSRLESIGNEQFF.

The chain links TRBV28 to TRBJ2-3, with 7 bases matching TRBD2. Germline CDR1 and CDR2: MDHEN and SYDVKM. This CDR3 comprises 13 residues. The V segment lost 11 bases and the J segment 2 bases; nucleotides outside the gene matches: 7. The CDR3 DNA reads TGTGCCTCACAAAGCGGGGACACAGATACGCAGTATTTT. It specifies CASQSGDTDTQYF.

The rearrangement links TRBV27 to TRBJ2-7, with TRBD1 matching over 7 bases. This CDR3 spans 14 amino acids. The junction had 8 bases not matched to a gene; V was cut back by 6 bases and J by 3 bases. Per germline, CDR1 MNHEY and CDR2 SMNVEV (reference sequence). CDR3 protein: CASSPTGDIYEQYF. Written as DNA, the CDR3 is TGTGCCAGCAGCCCTACAGGGGACATCTACGAGCAGTACTTC.

The CDR3 loop reads CASSLLIARDEKLFF. CDR3 DNA: TGTGCCAGCAGCTTATTGATCGCGAGGGATGAAAAACTGTTTTTT. The rearrangement uses TRBV7-9 and TRBJ1-4; no definite D call. CDR3 length equals 15 residues. The germline V gene encodes CDR1 SEHNR and CDR2 FQNEAQ (reference sequence). V shed 2 bases and J shed 6 bases, with 13 bases lying between them. The full variable domain, completed using reference TRBV7-9 and TRBJ1-4, is DTGVSQNPRHKITKRGQNVTFRCDPISEHNRLYWYRQTLGQGPEFLTYFQNEAQLEKSRLLSDRFSAERPKGSFSTLEIQRTEQGDSAMYLCASSLLIARDEKLFFGSGTQLSVL.

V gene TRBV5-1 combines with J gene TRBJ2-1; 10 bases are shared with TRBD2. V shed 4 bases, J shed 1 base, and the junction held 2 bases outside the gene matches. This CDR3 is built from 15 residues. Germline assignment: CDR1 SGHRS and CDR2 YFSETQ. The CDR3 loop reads CASSVAGGSYNEQFF. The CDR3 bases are TGCGCCAGCAGCGTAGCGGGAGGATCCTACAATGAGCAGTTCTTC.

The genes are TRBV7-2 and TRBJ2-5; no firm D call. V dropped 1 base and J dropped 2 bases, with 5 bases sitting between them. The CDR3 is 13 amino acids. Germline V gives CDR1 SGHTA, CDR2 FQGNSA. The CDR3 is CASSLVFQETQYF. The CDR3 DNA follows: TGTGCCAGCAGCTTAGTATTTCAAGAGACCCAGTACTTC. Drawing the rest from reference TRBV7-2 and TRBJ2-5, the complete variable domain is GAGVSQSPSNKVTEKGKDVELRCDPISGHTALYWYRQSLGQGLEFLIYFQGNSAPDKSGLPSDRFSAERTGGSVSTLTIQRTQQEDSAVYLCASSLVFQETQYFGPGTRLLVL.

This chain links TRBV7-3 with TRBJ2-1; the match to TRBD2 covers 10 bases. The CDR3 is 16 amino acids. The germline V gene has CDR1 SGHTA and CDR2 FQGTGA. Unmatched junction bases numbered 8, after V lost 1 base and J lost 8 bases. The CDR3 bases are TGTGCCAGCAGCTTAAACCCTGGACTAGCGGACTATGAGCAGTTCTTC. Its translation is CASSLNPGLADYEQFF.

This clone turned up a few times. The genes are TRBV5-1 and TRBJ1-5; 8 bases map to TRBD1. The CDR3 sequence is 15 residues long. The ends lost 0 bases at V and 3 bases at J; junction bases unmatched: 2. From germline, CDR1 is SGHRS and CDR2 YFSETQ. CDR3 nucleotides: TGCGCCAGCAGCTTGGGGACAGGGAACAATCAGCCCCAGCATTTT. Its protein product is CASSLGTGNNQPQHF. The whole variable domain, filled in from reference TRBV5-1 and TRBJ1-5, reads KAGVTQTPRYLIKTRGQQVTLSCSPISGHRSVSWYQQTPGQGLQFLFEYFSETQRNKGNFPGRFSGRQFSNSRSEMNVSTLELGDSALYLCASSLGTGNNQPQHFGDGTRLSIL.